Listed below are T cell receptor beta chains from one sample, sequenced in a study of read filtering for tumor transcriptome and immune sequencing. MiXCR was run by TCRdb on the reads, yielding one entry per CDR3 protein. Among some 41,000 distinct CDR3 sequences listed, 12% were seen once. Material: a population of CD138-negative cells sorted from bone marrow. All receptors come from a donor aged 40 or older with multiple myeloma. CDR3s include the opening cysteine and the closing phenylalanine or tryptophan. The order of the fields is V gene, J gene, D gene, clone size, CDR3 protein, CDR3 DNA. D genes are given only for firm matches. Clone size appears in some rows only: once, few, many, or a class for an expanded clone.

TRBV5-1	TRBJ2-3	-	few	CASSLGRVSADTQYF	TGCGCCAGCAGCTTAGGCCGAGTGTCCGCAGATACGCAGTATTTT
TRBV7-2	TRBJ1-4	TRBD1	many	CASSLSGTGVEKLFF	TGTGCCAGCAGCTTGTCCGGGACAGGGGTTGAAAAACTGTTTTTT
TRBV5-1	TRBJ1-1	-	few	CASSLRQMNTEAFF	TGCGCCAGCAGCTTAAGGCAGATGAACACTGAAGCTTTCTTT
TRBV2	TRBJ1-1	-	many	CASSRGAGDTEAFF	TGTGCCAGCAGCCGCGGGGCCGGGGACACTGAAGCTTTCTTT
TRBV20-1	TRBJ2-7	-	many	CSARVRRVPYEQYF	TGCAGTGCTAGAGTTCGGAGGGTTCCCTACGAGCAGTACTTC
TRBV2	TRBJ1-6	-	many	CASSEYTGNSPLHF	TGTGCCAGCAGTGAATATACAGGGAATTCACCCCTCCACTTT
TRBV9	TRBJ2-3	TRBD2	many	CASNRLGAGGRDTQYF	TGTGCCAGCAACCGCCTCGGAGCGGGGGGGCGAGATACGCAGTATTTT
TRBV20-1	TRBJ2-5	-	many	CSASGTHMGETQYF	TGCAGTGCTAGCGGGACCCATATGGGGGAGACCCAGTACTTC
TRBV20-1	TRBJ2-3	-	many	CSAIGGVGTDTQYF	TGCAGTGCAATCGGAGGGGTGGGCACAGATACGCAGTATTTT
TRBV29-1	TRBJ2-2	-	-	CSVVAASLTGELFF	TGCAGCGTTGTGGCGGCAAGTCTTACCGGGGAGCTGTTTTTT
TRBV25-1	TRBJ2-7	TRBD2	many	CASSTGLAAHEQYF	TGTGCCAGCAGCACGGGACTAGCTGCCCACGAGCAGTACTTC
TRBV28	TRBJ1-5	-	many	CASSSRHLNQPQHF	TGTGCCAGCAGTTCCAGACATCTTAATCAGCCCCAGCATTTT
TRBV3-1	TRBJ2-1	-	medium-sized	CASSQSVSSYNEQFF	TGTGCCAGCAGCCAATCCGTCAGCTCCTACAATGAGCAGTTCTTC
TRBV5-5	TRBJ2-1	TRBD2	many	CASSLSTSGYNEQFF	TGTGCCAGCAGCTTATCGACTAGCGGATACAATGAGCAGTTCTTC
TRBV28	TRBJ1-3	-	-	CASSFRFRVGSGNTIYF	TGTGCCAGCAGTTTCCGTTTCCGTGTAGGCTCTGGAAACACCATATATTTT
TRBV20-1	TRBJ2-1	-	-	CSAALGGPRNEQFF	TGCAGTGCTGCGTTAGGGGGGCCCCGTAATGAGCAGTTCTTC
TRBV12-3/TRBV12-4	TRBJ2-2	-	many	CASSARNTGELFF	TGTGCCAGCAGTGCACGAAACACCGGGGAGCTGTTTTTT
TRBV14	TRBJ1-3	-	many	CASSPLGAKAGNTIYF	TGTGCCAGCAGCCCCCTCGGGGCGAAGGCTGGAAACACCATATATTTT
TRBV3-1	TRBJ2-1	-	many	CASSQETPREIYNEQFF	TGTGCCAGCAGCCAAGAGACCCCCCGAGAAATATACAATGAGCAGTTCTTC
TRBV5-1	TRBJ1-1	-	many	CASSLAGAGVEAFF	TGCGCCAGCAGCTTGGCTGGGGCAGGGGTTGAAGCTTTCTTT
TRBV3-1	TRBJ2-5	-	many	CASSQVFGETQYF	TGTGCCAGCAGCCAAGTGTTCGGGGAGACCCAGTACTTC
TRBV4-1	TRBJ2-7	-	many	CASSQDRSRVYEQYF	TGCGCCAGCAGCCAAGATCGATCGAGGGTCTACGAGCAGTACTTC
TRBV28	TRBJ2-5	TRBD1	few	CASSLRGQGGSETQYF	TGTGCCAGCAGTTTACGGGGACAGGGGGGTTCAGAGACCCAGTACTTC
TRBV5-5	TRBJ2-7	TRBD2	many	CASSLEGLAGAYSYEQYF	TGTGCCAGCAGCTTGGAGGGGCTAGCGGGGGCCTACTCCTACGAGCAGTACTTC